Here is one T cell receptor (beta chain) with its context. There is no known antigen for this receptor. The input lacks base qualities; no much larger clone sits a single base away. Library construction relied on the immunoSEQ multiplex PCR assay. For the multiplex PCR, a mixture combining 60 forward primers for TCR Vbeta segments and 13 reverse primers for TCR Jbeta segments was used. The CDR3 region of rearranged TCR beta genes was amplified from genomic DNA with a multiplex PCR assay. Amplified TCR beta libraries were sequenced as 87-base-pair reads on the Illumina HiSeq System. In the paper's pipeline: In a later analysis, tens of millions of unique TCR beta chains were counted across the 690 or so repertoires, and around 11 million of these chains were shared by at least two donors. Raw reads were error-corrected and collapsed into unique sequences by a nearest-neighbor algorithm in which closely related sequences were merged to remove PCR and sequencing errors. To assign V, D and J gene segments, CDR3 sequences were aligned to IMGT reference sequences. Each retained sequence needed at least a six-nucleotide match to both a V gene segment and a J gene segment. Rearrangements were classified as productive when the CDR3 lacked stop codons and remained in frame with V and J, and all other rearrangements were classified as non-productive. Following IMGT convention, CDR3 was defined as the stretch from the second conserved V-encoded cysteine up to the conserved J-encoded phenylalanine. In an earlier analysis of 550 to 650 of the donors, sequences lacking an unambiguous match to a single V gene segment were excluded. In an earlier analysis of some 590 of the donors, a V segment was called functional when productive rearrangements were above 56.7%, and segregating when the standard deviation between donors exceeded 5%. A statistical classification framework was built to diagnose cytomegalovirus status from the catalog of TCR beta chain sequences. In a later analysis, TCR nucleotide sequences were compared against IMGT/GENE-DB human TR gene sequences so that V and J genes could be assigned. The TCRdist pipeline was used in a later analysis to assign CDR3 sequences and most-parsimonious VDJ recombination scenarios. In a later analysis, each TCR beta chain was defined by its CDR3 amino acid sequence together with its V-gene family, and reads lacking a unique V-gene family were excluded. To address suspected cross-contamination and a sequencing artifact, a later analysis removed roughly 640 highly shared, low-generation-probability nucleotide sequences. A later analysis calculated a clonal expansion index for each public chain from normalized within-repertoire ranks of inferred template counts. Generation probabilities in a later analysis came from a VDJ recombination model fitted to out-of-frame rearrangements, and those results were checked against IGoR. In a later analysis, TCR-TCR, TCR-HLA and TCR-CMV co-occurrence was scored with hypergeometric tests, and a repertoire-size bias correction was applied to TCR pairs. To estimate false discovery rates, a later analysis permuted the HLA or CMV assignments 20 times. In a later analysis, co-occurring TCRs were grouped using DBSCAN, with TCRdist sequence similarity added in when clustering inside HLA-allele-positive subsets. Repertoires with fewer than 30,000 or more than 120,000 public chains, plus five repertoires with anomalous nucleotide sharing, were excluded from co-occurrence clustering. TCRdb stores this immuneACCESS table with in-frame sequences only. Part of the clones is absent; in the studies checked, under half of the shortfall reflects unresolved V genes, and no reason is known for the rest. That table is the source of V, J and clone size, and D and trimming were worked out from the DNA. This sample gives under 200,000 clones in total; 75% to 85% of them show up just once. 7.4% of the sample is taken by the ten largest.

Reading from cysteine to phenylalanine, the CDR3 counts 18 amino acids. Only the CDR3 DNA is retained, 54 bases long and in frame from the first base. The germline V gene specifies SGDLS as CDR1 and YYNGEE as CDR2. For this chain, trimming is 4 bases at the V end and 4 bases at the J end, and the number of junction bases without a gene match is 9. The record originates from a study of cytomegalovirus exposure and HLA in healthy donors (dated by TCRdb to between 2016 and 2019). At the level of the whole study: An earlier analysis of approximately 640 of the donors reported 250 to 350 Gb of sequence data and roughly 110 million unique TCR beta sequences from roughly 200 million T cells. An early release that covered fewer than 750 HLA-typed donors contained about 300 gigabases of sequencing data and about 93 million unique TCR sequences. The genetic ancestry cluster associated with self-reported Caucasian donors included 81% of the approximately 430 genotyped donors. The study aimed to test whether signatures of past pathogen exposure could be identified by cataloging public T cell receptors. The T cell repertoires of some 700 subjects were profiled by immunosequencing and related to cytomegalovirus serostatus. Along with the approximately 650-subject first cohort, a separate validation cohort of 120 different subjects was used. The study combined high-throughput TCR immunosequencing, statistical association of individual TCRs with disease status, and machine learning to predict cytomegalovirus infection status. A later analysis re-analyzed previously published TCR beta repertoires from 550 to 700 donors and added high-resolution HLA genotyping to study TCR occurrence patterns. Rather than drawing on any new phenotypic data, the later analysis identified candidate immune exposures from TCR beta sequences and the way those sequences occurred across donors. In an earlier analysis of 587 of the donors, high-throughput TCR beta sequencing was used to judge whether each TCR beta V gene segment behaved as functional or pseudogenic. Donor age, sex, ethnicity and CMV serostatus were compiled alongside the repertoire data. A later genetic analysis used genome-wide SNP genotypes for about 60% of the roughly 670 donors, treating that subset as a discovery cohort. Every discovery cohort repertoire had been produced on one sequencing platform. Class I and class II HLA loci were covered by the typing at four-digit resolution. The number of donors typed differed by locus, with 629-630 for A, B, C, DRB1 and DQB1, roughly 520 for DQA1, over 600 for DPA1, and approximately 470 for DPB1. Several DR-DQ haplotypes were handled as single units for association and clustering because linkage in the cohort was strong. Among roughly 400 genotyped donors of the cohort, an average of about 240,000 unique TCR beta nucleotide sequences was sequenced per donor, of which roughly 17% were non-productive. Findings and caveats that apply to the study as a whole: Approximately 16 rarely observed V segments, including chromosome 9 orphons, were excluded from the earlier analysis of about 610 of the donors because counts were too low. In an earlier analysis of some 500 of the donors, most TCR beta V segments were observed in productive rearrangements about 87% or about 30% of the time, broadly matching IMGT annotations. At a false discovery rate of 0.05, a later analysis linked about 16,000 TCR beta sequences to specific HLA alleles. A later genetic analysis reported fewer N-insertions in productive TCRs among donors in an Asian-associated ancestry cluster than the roughly 640-donor mean. Linkage disequilibrium might explain the correlated functional status among segregating V segments, but an unknown experimental factor could not be ruled out. A further reported finding was that TCR beta sequences accurately predicted the HLA-A and HLA-B alleles for most subjects in the first cohort. The cohort was sequenced for TCR beta chains only, and without alpha or paired-chain data the features that could be detected were limited. The authors suggested that the approach could potentially be extended to other disease states and immunological phenotypes. V-gene and J-gene trimming of TCR beta chains was associated with a missense DCLRE1C variant in a later genetic analysis, and the association was replicated in an independent cohort. A cluster of highly shared sequence variants was judged likely to be a technical artifact of the sequencing pipeline. In vitro tests confirmed that a few of the cytomegalovirus-associated TCR beta chains recognize cytomegalovirus antigens. Most TCR sequences were observed very rarely across donors, whereas some public TCRs were present in many individuals. Because some donors lacked HLA typing at each locus, the association tests relied only on the typed subset. Cytomegalovirus status was reported to be diagnosed by the classifier with high specificity and sensitivity in both the original and validation cohorts. Because the 87-base-pair reads could not distinguish some IMGT-functional V segments, including TRBV6-2 and TRBV6-3, those segments were excluded. Presence/absence analyses assumed roughly uniform sequencing depth across donors, an assumption that may not hold. A total of 150 or so TCR beta chains were listed by the study as associated with cytomegalovirus. Compared with equally common non-associated chains, HLA-associated TCR beta chains in a later analysis were more clonally expanded and had lower generation probabilities. In a later analysis, most CMV-associated TCR beta chains were found to appear HLA-restricted, with HLA associations seemingly driven largely by CMV exposure. Assigning TCR associations to individual alleles was difficult when HLA alleles, especially DR and DQ, strongly co-occurred. A later analysis found that TCR association rates varied across HLA loci, with DRB1 alleles showing the most associated TCRs and HLA-C alleles the fewest. The only immune exposure information available for the cohort was CMV serostatus. Several of the top co-occurrence clusters appeared to be linked to parvovirus B19, influenza, CMV and Epstein-Barr virus, according to a later analysis.

The cohort was made up of under 800 healthy bone marrow donors. At the time of sampling, every cohort member was nominally healthy, though immune exposures that went unrecorded were likely present. The donor tested CMV seropositive and was one of the 289 seropositive cohort members. A peripheral blood sample was provided by each donor, and peripheral blood mononuclear cells were used for TCR beta sequencing. Genomic DNA was extracted from the blood cell samples with the Qiagen DNeasy Blood Extraction Kit. The receptor was derived from a male donor in good health and CMV-seropositive. The chain joins TRBV9 to TRBJ2-2, with TRBD2 identical over 14 junction bases. The sequencing input was PBMCs. The sequenced DNA is TGTGCCAGCAGCCCGATGACTAGCGGGGGGGCCCCCACCGGGGAGCTGTTTTTT. This encodes CASSPMTSGGAPTGELFF.